These 17 T cell receptor beta chains share one sample of origin, sequenced in a study of T cell responses to AZD1222 COVID-19 vaccine. Here immunoSEQ multiplex PCR was the method, and the copy in TCRdb shows in-frame clones only, minus some. The sample records 140,000 or so clones, 89% being singletons. Sequenced here: peripheral blood, sampled 28 days after the second AZD1222 dose. The receptor set was obtained from an adult who received the AZD1222 COVID-19 vaccine.

A single count supports this clone. This chain uses TRBV7-6 with TRBJ2-5, with 8 positions matching TRBD1. CDR3 size: 15 residues. CDR1 and CDR2 from the germline V gene are SGHVS and FNYEAQ. V dropped 5 bases and J dropped 1; count of bases not matched to a gene: 6. CDR3 nucleotide sequence: TGTGCCAGCAGCCGCAGCACAGGGGGCCAAGAGACCCAGTACTTC. Its translation is CASSRSTGGQETQYF. Using reference TRBV7-6 and TRBJ2-5 for the parts outside the CDR3, the full variable domain is GAGVSQSPRYKVTKRGQDVALRCDPISGHVSLYWYRQALGQGPEFLTYFNYEAQQDKSGLPNDRFSAERPEGSISTLTIQRTEQRDSAMYRCASSRSTGGQETQYFGPGTRLLVL.

The J gene is TRBJ1-2, the V gene TRBV11-3, with 8 nucleotides matching TRBD1. The CDR3 totals 14 residues. The germline CDR1 and CDR2 sequences are SGHNT and YENEEA. Germline trimming cut 4 bases from V and 0 bases from J; bases unmatched to any gene: 1. In nucleotides, the CDR3 is TGTGCCAGCAGCTGGGGACAGGCTAACTATGGCTACACCTTC. Translation: CASSWGQANYGYTF.

CDR3 sequence (DNA): TGCAGCGTTCTAACAGGGGACTATGGCTACACCTTC. Translating gives CSVLTGDYGYTF. The V call is TRBV29-1, the J call TRBJ1-2, with 7 bases that match TRBD1. V shed 5 bases, J shed 3 bases, and the junction held 3 bases outside the gene matches. The CDR3 consists of 12 residues. Germline-derived CDR1 and CDR2 are SQVTM and ANQGSEA.

This chain links TRBV21-1 with TRBJ2-1; TRBD2 is the table's D call, not checked against the DNA. TRBV21-1 is termed a pseudogene. The CDR3 length is 16 residues. CDR3 DNA sequence: TGTGCCAGCACTCCCAGTCCCGGGAGGGATTACAATGAGCAGTTCTTC. Translation gives CASTPSPGRDYNEQFF.

The chain is built from TRBV15 and TRBJ2-1, with 10 nucleotides matching TRBD2. V shed 0 bases, J shed 3 bases, and the junction held 2 bases outside the gene matches. The CDR3 loop spans 16 amino acids. The V gene's germline CDR1 is LNHNV and CDR2 YYDKDF (reference sequence). The CDR3 is CATSRDWTSGYNEQFF. The CDR3 DNA reads TGTGCCACCAGCAGAGATTGGACTAGCGGCTACAATGAGCAGTTCTTC. The variable domain in full, with the rest retrieved from reference TRBV15 and TRBJ2-1, is DAMVIQNPRYQVTQFGKPVTLSCSQTLNHNVMYWYQQKSSQAPKLLFHYYDKDFNNEADTPDNFQSRRPNTSFCFLDIRSPGLGDTAMYLCATSRDWTSGYNEQFFGPGTRLTVL.

The CDR3 sequence: CASSKNPDGYTF. The CDR3 region has the DNA TGTGCCAGCAGCAAAAACCCCGATGGCTACACCTTC. This chain uses TRBV12-3 or TRBV12-4 with TRBJ1-2; no reliable D call. This CDR3 is built from 12 residues. Between the trimmed V and J ends, which lost 6 bases and 6 bases, there was a span of 11 bases.

The chain carries TRBV11-2 and TRBJ2-3; D ambiguous. The CDR3 runs 14 residues. Germline CDR1 is SGHAT and CDR2 is FQNNGV. V lost 5 bases and J lost 5, with 14 bases in between. CDR3 DNA sequence: TGTGCCAGCAGCCGCGGCCCCTCGGGAGATACGCAGTATTTT. Its protein is CASSRGPSGDTQYF.

This chain connects TRBV5-8 to TRBJ2-3; a possible D gene is TRBD2 (6 bases). The length of the CDR3 is 20 residues. Per the germline V gene, CDR1 is SGHTS and CDR2 is YDEGEE. V was shortened by 1 base and J by 5 bases, with 29 bases between the two germline ends. The CDR3: CASSLIMWFGGRPGIDTQYF. The CDR3 region has the DNA TGTGCCAGCAGCTTGATAATGTGGTTTGGAGGGAGGCCAGGTATAGATACGCAGTATTTT.

This chain joins TRBV10-3 and TRBJ1-6; 10 bases agree with TRBD1. CDR3 length equals 16 residues. Germline trimming cut 0 bases from V and 6 bases from J; bases unmatched to any gene: 2. Germline values: CDR1 ENHRY, CDR2 SYGVKD. The CDR3, as DNA: TGTGCCATCAGTGAGTCGACAGGGGGCCTTAATTCACCCCTCCACTTT. Protein sequence: CAISESTGGLNSPLHF.

This chain connects TRBV2 to TRBJ1-2; D ambiguous. The germline CDR1 and CDR2 sequences are SNHLY and FYNNEI. The CDR3 spans 12 residues. V was cut by 4 bases and J by 5 bases, with 8 bases left in between. The CDR3 DNA reads TGTGCCAGCAGTGTCGAGGGTTATGGCTACACCTTC. It yields the protein CASSVEGYGYTF.

This rearrangement joins TRBV6-5 to TRBJ1-1; D possibly corresponds to TRBD1 (5 bases). CDR1 and CDR2 from the germline V gene are MNHEY and SVGAGI. V was pared by 8 bases and J by 10 bases, with 14 bases between. The CDR3 spans 11 residues. For the CDR3, the DNA is TGTGCCAGCGATTCAGGGTCCAGAGCTTTCTTT. Protein: CASDSGSRAFF.

The genes are TRBV28 and TRBJ2-5; unclear D gene. The CDR3 has 10 amino acids. The V and J ends lost 3 bases and 5 bases respectively, with 1 base between them. CDR1 is MDHEN and CDR2 is SYDVKM in the germline V gene. The CDR3 region is CASSFETQYF. For the CDR3, the DNA is TGTGCCAGCAGTTTCGAGACCCAGTACTTC.

The J gene is TRBJ2-7, the V gene TRBV6-1, with D tentatively TRBD1 or TRBD2 (5 bases each). CDR1 is MNHNS and CDR2 is SASEGT in the germline V gene. Deletions cut 2 bases from V and 2 bases from J, with 10 bases between. This CDR3 contains 14 residues. CDR3 DNA: TGTGCCAGCAGTGAACGGGGCAGCACCTACGAGCAGTACTTC. This gives the protein CASSERGSTYEQYF.

V and J are TRBV3-1 (or the pseudogene TRBV3-2) and TRBJ2-3, with TRBD2 matching 11 bases. This CDR3 spans 15 amino acids. Trimming took 4 bases from V and 5 from J; bases not matched to a gene: 5. Per germline, CDR1 LGHDT and CDR2 YNNKEL (reference sequence). The CDR3 DNA reads as TGTGCCAGCAGCCTCGGAACTAGCGGGAGAGATACGCAGTATTTT. As protein: CASSLGTSGRDTQYF.

The rearrangement links TRBV11-2 to TRBJ1-6, with 11 nucleotides matching TRBD1. CDR1 SGHAT and CDR2 FQNNGV come from the germline V gene. The CDR3 has 17 amino acids. V trimming: 0 bases; J trimming: 8 bases; junction bases outside the gene matches: 6. The CDR3 DNA reads as TGTGCCAGCAGCTTAGACGGGACAGGGGGGAGCTATTCACCCCTCCACTTT. The encoded protein is CASSLDGTGGSYSPLHF.

The chain uses TRBV21-1 and TRBJ2-7; no check of the table's D call, TRBD1, against the DNA was made. TRBV21-1 is a pseudogene. The CDR3 consists of 16 residues. CDR3 region: CASSKAGTGKTYEQYF. The CDR3 nucleotides read TGTGCCAGCAGCAAAGCGGGGACAGGGAAAACCTACGAGCAGTACTTC.

The rearrangement joins TRBV11-2 to TRBJ1-3; 7 positions match TRBD1. CDR3 length: 15 amino acids. Trimming took 5 bases from V and 8 from J; bases not matched to a gene: 12. Per germline, CDR1 SGHAT and CDR2 FQNNGV. The CDR3 protein is CASSPEGGIVDTIYF. CDR3 in DNA: TGTGCCAGCAGCCCAGAAGGGGGCATAGTAGACACCATATATTTT.